This T cell receptor (beta chain) is drawn from a study of CD8+ T cells in alopecia areata (dated by TCRdb to the late 2010s). Concerning the study at large: The study used high-throughput TCRbeta sequencing to examine T cell clonal expansion in alopecia areata, in both the C3H/HeJ mouse model and human patients. In humans, TCRbeta sequencing was performed on scalp tissue and on sorted CD4+ and CD8+ peripheral blood T cells from healthy controls and from patients with patchy or totalis/universalis alopecia areata. Clonality in the scalp was compared among normal scalp (n=4), patchy alopecia areata scalp (n=8), and alopecia totalis/universalis scalp (n=8). RNA was obtained with the PAXgene miRNA kit for fixed scalp, the miRNeasy kit for PBMCs, and the RNeasy kit for mouse skin. immunoSEQ multiplex PCR using 35 Vbeta forward primers and 13 Jbeta reverse primers was used to amplify TCRbeta CDR3 regions. The investigation overall reported the following: TCR sequences shared between patients were less clear than in mice, possibly partly because of HLA diversity in the patient population. Compared with normal scalp, lesional scalp had higher clonality and more expanded CD8+ clones, particularly in alopecia totalis/universalis, a pattern that suggests antigenic drive. Scalp TCR repertoire analysis is complicated because resident alphabeta T cells in normal human skin are also sequenced, whereas mouse skin is dominated by gammadelta T cells.

Peripheral blood and lesional scalp punch biopsies were obtained from patients with alopecia areata. After PBMCs were isolated by density centrifugation and stained for CD3, CD4 and CD8, a FACSAria was used to sort CD4+ and CD8+ T cells. Untreated alopecia areata patients were recruited as part of a multicenter biomarker study. Blood CD8+ T cells from roughly 5 biomarker-study patients were further sorted into NKG2D-low and NKG2D-high fractions. Library preparation used the immunoSEQ multiplex PCR assay. To provide template for TCR sequencing, every sample had RNA extracted and reverse transcribed into cDNA. SuperScript III was used for first-strand cDNA synthesis, primed with a 2:1 mix of oligo-dT and random hexamers. A synthetic immune receptor repertoire was used to gauge amplification bias, and whatever bias remained was removed computationally. Per the original workflow: After raw reads were preprocessed to remove errors, the CDR3 was defined following IMGT conventions as running from the conserved cysteine to phenylalanine. Clonality was computed by normalizing Shannon entropy by log2 of the number of productive unique TCRs and subtracting the result from 1. CD4 or CD8 identity of scalp clones was inferred by cross-referencing scalp TCRbeta sequences with sorted blood CD4 and CD8 repertoires. TCRdb took over this immuneACCESS table, retaining in-frame rearrangements with V and J assigned. Such tables are incomplete; in checked studies, under half of the missing clones stem from an unresolved V gene, and the remainder is unexplained. V and J calls and clone size are given by that table; D and trimming were obtained from the DNA. For this sample the table gives 98,000 or so clones, of which under 65% were detected only once. Over 20% of the sample is taken by the ten largest.

Inclusive of the bounding cysteine and phenylalanine, the CDR3 is 16 residues long. Kept here is only the CDR3 DNA, which spans 48 bases and is read in frame from base 1. For CDR1 and CDR2, the germline V gene (reference sequence) lists LNHDA and SQIVND. Germline trimming: 3 bases from V, 6 bases from J; junction bases outside gene matches: 13. In regard to this clone: This receptor's antigen is unknown. Base qualities are not provided; no much larger clone lies one nucleotide away.

The clonotype was recovered from a human donor with alopecia areata. The sequenced material came from NKG2D-low CD8+ T cells sorted from blood. Per the publication, the cell subset or site label means: sorted CD8+ NKG2D-low blood T cells. The chain is assembled from TRBV19 and TRBJ1-1, with TRBD1 matching 7 junction bases. DNA sequence: TGTGCCAGTAGTATGGGCCCCCCCAGGGGGGTAGCTGAAGCTTTCTTT. Protein translation: CASSMGPPRGVAEAFF.